Presented here are 17 T cell receptor beta chains from one specimen sequenced in a study of blood T cell repertoires in COVID-19. Produced via immunoSEQ multiplex PCR; TCRdb's table is partial and in-frame only. This sample carries more than 35,000 clones, approximately 90% of them seen once, and the ten largest clones take about 4.9%. The sample was peripheral blood. The receptor source for this set is a human donor in a cohort sampled during active COVID-19.

This chain's CDR3 is CASSEFTPGLAVTDTQYF. The DNA of the CDR3 is TGTGCCAGCAGTGAATTCACTCCGGGACTAGCGGTCACAGATACGCAGTATTTT. This rearrangement joins TRBV6-1 to TRBJ2-3; 11 nucleotides align to TRBD2. CDR3 size: 18 residues. CDR1 and CDR2 from the germline V gene are MNHNS and SASEGT. The V segment lost 2 bases and the J segment 2 bases; nucleotides outside the gene matches: 9.

This rearrangement joins TRBV7-2 to TRBJ2-7; D gene ambiguous. The V end lost 5 bases, the J end lost 1 base, and 12 bases lay between the germline ends. Germline-derived CDR1 and CDR2 are SGHTA and FQGNSA. CDR3 size: 14 residues. This chain's CDR3 is CASSPVHGSYEQYF. As DNA, the CDR3 is TGTGCCAGCAGCCCTGTTCACGGGTCCTACGAGCAGTACTTC.

The chain combines TRBV28 with TRBJ1-1; D perhaps matches TRBD1 (6 bases). Germline V gene data show CDR1 as MDHEN and CDR2 as SYDVKM. V dropped 4 bases and J dropped 4 bases, with 13 bases sitting between them. The CDR3 has 14 amino acids. The CDR3 loop reads CASSSAGTSTEAFF. In DNA form, the CDR3 reads TGTGCCAGCAGTTCCGCCGGGACAAGCACTGAAGCTTTCTTT.

This chain joins TRBV3-1 (or the pseudogene TRBV3-2) and TRBJ1-1, with TRBD1 matching over 9 bases. The germline CDR1 and CDR2 sequences are LGHDT and YNNKEL (reference sequence). The CDR3 contains 14 residues. The junction had 4 bases not matched to a gene; V was cut back by 4 bases and J by 4 bases. Here the CDR3 DNA reads TGTGCCAGCAGCCTCCAGGACAGGGGCACTGAAGCTTTCTTT. Amino acids: CASSLQDRGTEAFF.

In DNA, the CDR3 is TGTGCCAGCAGTGAACTCGGACAGGGCCGGGGCTACACCTTC. Encoded protein: CASSELGQGRGYTF. The chain uses TRBV6-1 and TRBJ1-2; 8 bases agree with TRBD1. V dropped 2 bases and J dropped 8; count of bases not matched to a gene: 7. Germline CDR1 MNHNS, CDR2 SASEGT. The length of the CDR3 is 14 residues.

A word on this clone: One end of the junction is discordant with germline, which a read error may explain. The V gene is TRBV7-9, the J gene TRBJ2-7; possible D gene TRBD1, 6 bases. Germline assignment: CDR1 SEHNR and CDR2 FQNEAQ (reference sequence). The CDR3 runs to 17 residues. The CDR3 region has the DNA TGTACCAGCAGCTTAGCTGGAATACGGGACATATCCTACGAGCAGTACTTC. It is translated as CTSSLAGIRDISYEQYF.

The gene calls are TRBV2 and TRBJ2-7; perhaps TRBD2 as D (5 bases). The CDR3 totals 14 residues. Germline CDR1 reads SNHLY; CDR2 reads FYNNEI. The V and J ends lost 4 bases and 2 bases respectively, with 12 bases between them. CDR3 sequence reads: CASSVFSSAYEQYF. In DNA, the CDR3 is TGTGCCAGCAGTGTCTTCAGTAGCGCCTACGAGCAGTACTTC. The variable domain in full, with the rest retrieved from reference TRBV2 and TRBJ2-7, is EPEVTQTPSHQVTQMGQEVILRCVPISNHLYFYWYRQILGQKVEFLVSFYNNEISEKSEIFDDQFSVERPDGSNFTLKIRSTKLEDSAMYFCASSVFSSAYEQYFGPGTRLTVT.

The chain has TRBV7-9 and TRBJ2-7; 10 bases agree with TRBD2. The CDR3 contains 15 residues. Per the germline V gene, CDR1 is SEHNR and CDR2 is FQNEAQ (reference sequence). V was pared by 4 bases and J by 7 bases, with 10 bases of the junction left unmatched. CDR3 loop: CASSSQAGGLGEQYF. DNA of the CDR3: TGTGCCAGCAGCTCCCAAGCGGGAGGGCTTGGGGAGCAGTACTTC.

V usage is TRBV10-1 and J usage is TRBJ2-2; 9 nucleotides match TRBD2. CDR1 and CDR2 from the germline V gene are WNHNN and SYGVQD (reference sequence). After removal of 0 bases from V and 0 bases from J, the junction contained 8 bases not matched to a gene. CDR3 size: 19 residues. The DNA of the CDR3 is TGCGCCAGCAGTGAGTCTACATTTAGCGGGAGTCCGAACACCGGGGAGCTGTTTTTT. It is translated as CASSESTFSGSPNTGELFF.

CDR3 nucleotide sequence: TGCGCCAGCAGGGGCCGGGCCCCGGGAGGGAGTGTGGCTTTCTTT. Protein: CASRGRAPGGSVAFF. The chain employs TRBV5-1 and TRBJ1-1; D unresolved. In germline, CDR1 is SGHRS, CDR2 YFSETQ. CDR3 length equals 15 residues. The V end lost 5 bases, the J end lost 11 bases, and 25 bases lay between the germline ends.

This sequence joins TRBV2 and TRBJ2-1; 8 bases are a match to TRBD2. Per the germline V gene, CDR1 is SNHLY and CDR2 is FYNNEI. The length of the CDR3 is 15 residues. With 7 bases clipped from V and 2 bases from J, the junction kept 7 bases outside the gene matches. CDR3 residues: CASMASGSTYNEQFF. The CDR3 coding sequence is TGTGCCAGCATGGCGAGCGGGAGTACCTACAATGAGCAGTTCTTC.

The chain has TRBV11-2 and TRBJ1-1, with D possibly matching TRBD1 (6 bases). V lost 3 bases and J 3 bases, leaving 26 bases between the germline ends. The germline V gene encodes CDR1 SGHAT and CDR2 FQNNGV. There are 19 residues in the CDR3. The CDR3 DNA is TGTGCCAGCAGCTTGGCAAGATGGCAGGGGCAGGTGAGGGACACTGAAGCTTTCTTT. Its translation: CASSLARWQGQVRDTEAFF.

The J gene is TRBJ2-2, the V gene TRBV19; no firm D call. The V end was cut by 4 bases, the J end by 6 bases, with 18 bases between. Germline lookup yields CDR1 LNHDA and CDR2 SQIVND (reference sequence). The CDR3 spans 16 residues. CDR3 sequence reads: CASSTSLGFNAGELFF. The CDR3 bases are TGTGCCAGTAGTACTTCTCTGGGCTTTAATGCCGGGGAGCTGTTTTTT.

The rearrangement uses TRBV27 and TRBJ1-5, with 11 bases matching TRBD1. V gave up 5 bases and J gave up 5 bases; unmatched junction bases: 5. This CDR3 has 15 residues. The germline gives CDR1 MNHEY, CDR2 SMNVEV (reference sequence). The CDR3 coding sequence is TGTGCCAGCAGTCCGTGGGACAGGGGGGATCAGCCCCAGCATTTT. Its protein product is CASSPWDRGDQPQHF.

The chain is built from TRBV6-5 and TRBJ2-2; TRBD1 aligns across 8 bases. Germline V gives CDR1 MNHEY, CDR2 SVGAGI. CDR3 length: 13 residues. Germline trimming cut 9 bases from V and 6 bases from J; bases unmatched to any gene: 6. The CDR3, as DNA: TGTGCCAGGAGGACAGGGTGGGCCGGGGAGCTGTTTTTT. Its translation: CARRTGWAGELFF.

J is TRBJ2-5 and V is TRBV11-3; 7 bases fit TRBD2. Germline CDR1 reads SGHNT; CDR2 reads YENEEA. The ends lost 5 bases at V and 5 bases at J; junction bases unmatched: 5. This CDR3 is built from 13 residues. CDR3 protein: CASSTTSYETQYF. The CDR3 coding sequence is TGTGCCAGCAGCACGACTAGCTACGAGACCCAGTACTTC. Full variable domain (outside the CDR3, taken from reference TRBV11-3 and TRBJ2-5): EAGVVQSPRYKIIEKKQPVAFWCNPISGHNTLYWYLQNLGQGPELLIRYENEEAVDDSQLPKDRFSAERLKGVDSTLKIQPAELGDSAVYLCASSTTSYETQYFGPGTRLLVL.

Here the CDR3 reads CASSPRDPSIQGTRTNTEAFF. The CDR3 coding sequence is TGTGCCAGCAGTCCCAGAGATCCCTCAATACAGGGTACTCGAACGAACACTGAAGCTTTCTTT. The chain joins TRBV27 to TRBJ1-1; perhaps TRBD1 as D (6 bases). This CDR3 is built from 21 residues. Germline V CDR1 and CDR2: MNHEY, SMNVEV (reference sequence). V was trimmed by 5 bases and J by 1 base, leaving 32 bases between them.